Below, 27 T cell receptor beta chains from the same sample are listed, as sequenced in a study of identical twins. One entry per CDR3 protein results from TCRdb running MiXCR on the 5' RACE reads. The repertoire holds approximately 690,000 distinct CDR3 sequences, with roughly 6.2% as singletons. The source material was naive T cells sorted from blood. The receptor set was obtained from a man aged 18 to 35 in good health.

This chain links TRBV20-1 with TRBJ2-1; 8 bases are a match to TRBD2. V gave up 3 bases and J gave up 9 bases; unmatched junction bases: 10. Germline-derived CDR1 and CDR2 are DFQATT and SNEGSKA (reference sequence). The length of the CDR3 is 14 residues. CDR3: CSASFPGGPSEQFF. The DNA of the CDR3 is TGCAGTGCTAGTTTCCCGGGAGGGCCAAGTGAGCAGTTCTTC.

This clonotype was detected a few times. The chain links TRBV12-3 or TRBV12-4 to TRBJ1-5; D unresolved. V lost 2 bases and J lost 2, with 13 bases in between. CDR3 length: 16 residues. CDR3: CASSLRAARGNQPQHF. CDR3 coding DNA: TGTGCCAGCAGTTTAAGGGCCGCTCGGGGCAATCAGCCCCAGCATTTT.

This clonotype was picked up many times. The rearrangement joins TRBV20-1 to TRBJ2-2; 12 nucleotides align to TRBD2. The trim removed 3 bases at V and 5 bases at J, leaving 7 bases unmatched. The CDR3 covers 16 residues. CDR1 is DFQATT, CDR2 SNEGSKA, per germline (reference sequence). The CDR3 region is CSASDLAGGRTGELFF. CDR3 nucleotides: TGCAGTGCTAGTGACCTAGCGGGAGGGAGAACCGGGGAGCTGTTTTTT.

V and J are TRBV12-3 or TRBV12-4 and TRBJ2-6, with TRBD1 identical over 8 bases. This CDR3 comprises 17 residues. Trimming cost V 7 bases and J 0 bases; bases outside gene matches: 8. CDR3 protein: CASTYQGAVSGANVLTF. CDR3 sequence (DNA): TGTGCCAGCACCTATCAGGGGGCAGTCTCTGGGGCCAACGTCCTGACTTTC.

This clonotype has a count of ten or more. V is TRBV29-1 and J is TRBJ2-5; a weak D match, TRBD1 (6 bases). This CDR3 is 12 amino acids long. Germline CDR1 SQVTM, CDR2 ANQGSEA. V gave up 7 bases and J gave up 4 bases, with 13 bases separating them. The CDR3 sequence: CSAPARGETQYF. Written as DNA, the CDR3 is TGCAGCGCTCCCGCCAGGGGAGAGACCCAGTACTTC.

The chain has TRBV20-1 and TRBJ1-2, with D tentatively TRBD1 (5 bases). V lost 0 bases, J lost 8 bases, and 13 bases lay in between. This CDR3 has 13 amino acids. Per the germline V gene, CDR1 is DFQATT and CDR2 is SNEGSKA (reference sequence). The CDR3: CSARDEWGEGYTF. CDR3 nucleotides: TGCAGTGCTAGAGATGAGTGGGGGGAGGGCTACACCTTC.

This clonotype was detected ten times or more. CDR3 sequence: CATSDLRLGVQFF. The CDR3 DNA sequence: TGTGCCACCAGTGATTTAAGGCTGGGGGTACAGTTCTTC. V is TRBV24-1 and J is TRBJ2-1, with D tentatively TRBD1 or TRBD2 (5 bases each). Trimming pared 1 base from V and 13 bases from J, leaving 13 bases between. CDR3 length equals 13 residues. Germline lookup yields CDR1 KGHDR and CDR2 SFDVKD.

At least ten counts were recorded for this clonotype. V and J are TRBV29-1 and TRBJ1-1; D is uncertain. CDR3 length: 13 residues. The germline V gene encodes CDR1 SQVTM and CDR2 ANQGSEA. Trimming pared 2 bases from V and 1 base from J, leaving 8 bases between. The CDR3 here is CSVERTENTEAFF. CDR3 bases: TGCAGCGTTGAAAGGACCGAGAACACTGAAGCTTTCTTT.

The chain's CDR3 is CASRAPDYPRKLFF. CDR3 coding DNA: TGTGCCAGTCGAGCCCCCGATTACCCTCGAAAACTGTTTTTT. The V call is TRBV19, the J call TRBJ1-4; no clear D gene. The CDR3 sequence is 14 residues long. Per germline, CDR1 LNHDA and CDR2 SQIVND (reference sequence). Trimming removed 8 bases from V and 10 bases from J, with 20 bases in between.

This clonotype was detected a few times. The rearrangement joins TRBV7-2 to TRBJ1-3; D gene uncertain. Trimming took 1 base from V and 0 from J, leaving 4 bases between them. Germline CDR1 is SGHTA and CDR2 is FQGNSA. The CDR3 has 14 residues. DNA for the CDR3: TGTGCCAGCAGCTTAGAAATCTCTGGAAACACCATATATTTT. Residues: CASSLEISGNTIYF.

This clonotype was seen at least ten times. V usage is TRBV5-1 and J usage is TRBJ2-7; D not resolved. The germline V gene encodes CDR1 SGHRS and CDR2 YFSETQ. The CDR3 has 14 residues. The V gene lost 0 bases and the J gene lost 3 bases, with 10 bases spanning the gap. CDR3 region: CASSLGPTGYEQYV. For the CDR3, the DNA is TGCGCCAGCAGCTTGGGACCAACGGGCTACGAGCAGTACGTC.

This clonotype was seen repeatedly, ten times or more. The chain employs TRBV6-6 and TRBJ2-7; D gene ambiguous. Trimming pared 2 bases from V and 3 bases from J, leaving 5 bases between. The CDR3 sequence is 12 residues long. Per the germline V gene, CDR1 is MNHNY and CDR2 is SVGAGI (reference sequence). The CDR3: CASSYDLYEQYV. CDR3 sequence (DNA): TGTGCCAGCAGTTACGACCTCTACGAGCAGTACGTC.

This clonotype has more than one count but fewer than ten. The rearrangement uses TRBV7-9 and TRBJ1-1, with D tentatively TRBD1 (5 bases). This CDR3 is 15 amino acids long. Germline V lookup: CDR1 SEHNR, CDR2 FQNEAQ (reference sequence). Trimming removed 2 bases at V and 3 bases at J, with 13 bases between. CDR3 in DNA: TGTGCCAGCAGCTTATTGGCAGGGAGGGACACTGAAGCTTTCTTT. Its translation is CASSLLAGRDTEAFF.

In this sample, this clonotype turned up many times. The chain employs TRBV10-3 and TRBJ1-6; D call uncertain. Germline V CDR1 and CDR2: ENHRY, SYGVKD. V was clipped by 0 bases and J by 14 bases, with 8 bases between them. There are 12 residues in the CDR3. CDR3 sequence reads: CAISESRLTLHF. The CDR3 DNA is TGTGCCATCAGTGAGTCCCGCCTCACCCTCCACTTT.

This clonotype came up a few times. The rearrangement uses TRBV7-6 and TRBJ2-1, with D possibly matching TRBD1 (5 bases). CDR1 and CDR2 (germline): SGHVS, FNYEAQ. The V and J ends lost 3 bases and 3 bases respectively, with 12 bases between them. This CDR3 comprises 15 residues. CDR3 protein: CASSFAVQVYNEQFF. CDR3 DNA: TGTGCCAGCAGCTTTGCAGTACAGGTCTACAATGAGCAGTTCTTC.

The gene calls are TRBV3-1 and TRBJ2-3; the match to TRBD2 covers 8 bases. CDR1 is LGHDT, CDR2 YNNKEL, per germline (reference sequence). Germline trimming cut 2 bases from V and 0 bases from J; bases unmatched to any gene: 4. This CDR3 has 16 amino acids. CDR3 sequence: CASSQPGGASTDTQYF. DNA for the CDR3: TGTGCCAGCAGCCAACCGGGGGGGGCAAGCACAGATACGCAGTATTTT.

This clonotype was seen ten or more times. The chain carries TRBV4-3 and TRBJ2-7, with D possibly being TRBD2 (7 bases). Germline V lookup: CDR1 LGHNA, CDR2 YSLEER. V lost 0 bases to trimming and J lost 2 bases, with 14 bases between them. The CDR3 is 16 residues long. CDR3 region: CASSQDYEGGPYEQYF. The CDR3 region has the DNA TGCGCCAGCAGCCAAGATTATGAGGGGGGGCCCTACGAGCAGTACTTC.

This clonotype was counted many times. The CDR3 region has the DNA TGTGCCACTGCCGGGACTAGGGAGGGTAATGAGCAGTTCTTC. Translating gives CATAGTREGNEQFF. The J gene is TRBJ2-1, the V gene TRBV24-1, with 8 nucleotides matching TRBD2. The V segment lost 10 bases and the J segment 7 bases; nucleotides outside the gene matches: 11. Per germline, CDR1 KGHDR and CDR2 SFDVKD. This CDR3 comprises 14 residues.

This clonotype has just a few counts. This chain connects TRBV20-1 to TRBJ1-1; 7 bases match TRBD1. The V and J ends lost 5 bases and 0 bases, in that order; junction bases with no gene match: 6. The CDR3 runs 14 residues. Germline loops: CDR1 DFQATT, CDR2 SNEGSKA (reference sequence). CDR3 coding DNA: TGCAGTGCTCTACCCGGGACAGTGAACACTGAAGCTTTCTTT. It translates to CSALPGTVNTEAFF.

This clonotype was recorded many times. The rearrangement uses TRBV4-2 and TRBJ2-1, with 15 bases identical to TRBD2. The CDR3 runs 17 residues. Germline loops: CDR1 LGHNA, CDR2 YNFKEQ. Trimming took 3 bases from V and 2 from J; bases not matched to a gene: 2. CDR3 in DNA: TGTGCCAGCAGCCAGGGACTAGCGGGAGGAACCTACAATGAGCAGTTCTTC. This codes for CASSQGLAGGTYNEQFF.

The chain combines TRBV30 with TRBJ2-4, with TRBD2 as a possible D gene (6 bases). The CDR3 extends over 13 amino acids. Germline CDR1 reads GTSNPN; CDR2 reads SVGIG (reference sequence). V shed 0 bases and J shed 6 bases, with 9 bases lying between them. The CDR3 DNA sequence: TGTGCCTGGAGTGTTGGAGGGCCAAACATTCAGTACTTC. Translated, it gives CAWSVGGPNIQYF.

This clonotype was seen at least ten times. V and J are TRBV15 and TRBJ2-3, with 7 nucleotides matching TRBD2. Germline CDR1 reads LNHNV; CDR2 reads YYDKDF (reference sequence). V dropped 1 base and J dropped 7; count of bases not matched to a gene: 8. The CDR3 sequence is 15 residues long. CDR3 DNA: TGTGCCACCAGCAGAGTTAGGGGAGGGTCACATACGCAGTATTTT. Its protein product is CATSRVRGGSHTQYF.

This clonotype was observed a handful of times. The chain employs TRBV7-9 and TRBJ2-7; D may be TRBD1 (5 bases). Germline values: CDR1 SEHNR, CDR2 FQNEAQ (reference sequence). This CDR3 has 10 amino acids. Trimming removed 10 bases at V and 3 bases at J, with 7 bases between. CDR3 residues: CATGYYEQYF. CDR3 coding DNA: TGTGCCACAGGGTACTACGAGCAGTACTTC.

This clonotype was counted a few times. The chain employs TRBV6-1 and TRBJ1-1; D is undetermined. Trimming stripped 8 bases from V and 0 bases from J, with 22 bases between. There are 17 residues in the CDR3. Germline assignment: CDR1 MNHNS and CDR2 SASEGT. The CDR3 region is CASLPPYTASVNTEAFF. The DNA of the CDR3 is TGTGCCAGCCTCCCCCCTTACACGGCATCCGTGAACACTGAAGCTTTCTTT.

This clonotype showed up many times. The V call is TRBV24-1, the J call TRBJ1-5, with 10 bases matching TRBD1. This CDR3 is built from 15 residues. Looked up from germline, CDR1 is KGHDR and CDR2 is SFDVKD. V shed 3 bases and J 7 bases; nucleotides not matched to a gene: 5. The DNA for the CDR3 is TGTGCCACCAGTGATCCTGGACAGGGGGGCCAGCCCCAGCATTTT. It codes for CATSDPGQGGQPQHF.

This clonotype came up a few times. The chain couples TRBV18 to TRBJ2-2, with 12 bases lining up with TRBD1. Germline loops: CDR1 KGHSH, CDR2 LQKENI. The length of the CDR3 is 19 residues. V lost 3 bases and J lost 4; bases outside the gene matches: 12. CDR3 amino acids: CASSPSGQGAPLATGELFF. CDR3 DNA: TGTGCCAGCTCACCTTCGGGACAGGGGGCGCCGCTAGCCACCGGGGAGCTGTTTTTT. Full variable domain (remainder filled in from reference TRBV18 and TRBJ2-2): NAGVMQNPRHLVRRRGQEARLRCSPMKGHSHVYWYRQLPEEGLKFMVYLQKENIIDESGMPKERFSAEFPKEGPSILRIQQVVRGDSAAYFCASSPSGQGAPLATGELFFGEGSRLTVL.

This clonotype has at least ten counts. CDR3 coding DNA: TGCAGCGTCGATGGGACCAAGCTGGCAGATACGCAGTATTTT. Its translation is CSVDGTKLADTQYF. The chain joins TRBV29-1 to TRBJ2-3; D tentatively fits TRBD1 or TRBD2 (5 bases each). Germline CDR1 and CDR2: SQVTM and ANQGSEA. The CDR3 totals 14 residues. V dropped 6 bases and J dropped 4 bases, with 17 bases sitting between them.